Here is one TCR beta chain with its context. Its antigen is as yet unknown. Repertoires were generated with immunoSEQ multiplex PCR, while TCRdb's copy carries only in-frame clones and drops some. The data show approximately 100,000 clones, about nine tenths seen once. The data originate from a study of T cell responses to AZD1222 COVID-19 vaccine. Points from the study as a whole: Breadth and depth of Spike-specific TCRs rose after two AZD1222 doses.

This clonotype originated in an adult in good health. The sample consisted of peripheral blood, taken on day 0 of AZD1222 vaccination.

Here the CDR3 DNA reads TGTGCCAGCAGCTTAGTCACAGTTCCCACTGAAGCTTTCTTT. Its translation: CASSLVTVPTEAFF. V and J are TRBV11-1 and TRBJ1-1; D unresolved. V gave up 1 base and J gave up 4 bases, with 10 bases separating them. The CDR3 length is 14 residues. Germline lookup yields CDR1 SGHAT and CDR2 FQDESV (reference sequence).